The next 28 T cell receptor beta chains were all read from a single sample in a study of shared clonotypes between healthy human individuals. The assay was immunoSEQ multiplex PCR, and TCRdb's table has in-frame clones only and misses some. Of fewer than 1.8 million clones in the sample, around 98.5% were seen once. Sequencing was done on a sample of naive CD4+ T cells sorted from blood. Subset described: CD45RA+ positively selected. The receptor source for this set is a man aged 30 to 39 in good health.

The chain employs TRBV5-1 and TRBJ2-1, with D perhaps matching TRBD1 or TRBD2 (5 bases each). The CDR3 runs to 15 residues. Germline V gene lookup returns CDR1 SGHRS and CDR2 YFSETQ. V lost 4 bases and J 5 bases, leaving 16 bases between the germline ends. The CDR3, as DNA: TGCGCCAGCAGCCAAGGGACCCCTTGGAACAATGAGCAGTTCTTC. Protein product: CASSQGTPWNNEQFF.

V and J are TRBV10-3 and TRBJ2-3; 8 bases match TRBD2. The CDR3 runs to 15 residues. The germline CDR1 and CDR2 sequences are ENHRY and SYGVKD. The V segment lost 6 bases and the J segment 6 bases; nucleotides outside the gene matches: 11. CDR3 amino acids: CAIRTGTREVDTQYF. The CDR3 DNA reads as TGTGCCATCAGGACCGGGACTAGGGAGGTGGATACGCAGTATTTT.

The CDR3 region is CASSLTSKTGELFF. CDR3 in DNA: TGCGCCAGCAGCTTGACAAGCAAGACCGGGGAGCTGTTTTTT. This chain links TRBV5-1 with TRBJ2-2, with D unresolved. V shed 1 base and J shed 5 bases, with 9 bases lying between them. CDR1 and CDR2 from the germline V gene are SGHRS and YFSETQ. This CDR3 is built from 14 residues.

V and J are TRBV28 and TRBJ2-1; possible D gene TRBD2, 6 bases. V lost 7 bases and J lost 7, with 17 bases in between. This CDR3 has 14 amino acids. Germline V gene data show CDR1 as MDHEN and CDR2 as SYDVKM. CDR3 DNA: TGTGCCAGCACCCTGCCCGGGGGTAGGAATGAGCAGTTCTTC. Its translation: CASTLPGGRNEQFF.

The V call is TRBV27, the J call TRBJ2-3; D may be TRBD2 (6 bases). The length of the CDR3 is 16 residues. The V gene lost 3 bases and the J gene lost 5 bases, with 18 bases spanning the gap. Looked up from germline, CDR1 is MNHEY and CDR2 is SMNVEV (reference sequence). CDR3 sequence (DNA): TGTGCCAGCAGTTTCACCGGGACTGGCTTGGGAGATACGCAGTATTTT. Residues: CASSFTGTGLGDTQYF.

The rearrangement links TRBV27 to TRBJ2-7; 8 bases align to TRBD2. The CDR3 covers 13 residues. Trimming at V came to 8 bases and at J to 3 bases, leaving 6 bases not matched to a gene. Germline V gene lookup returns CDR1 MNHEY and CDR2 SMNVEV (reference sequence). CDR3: CASPRGGLYEQYF. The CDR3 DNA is TGTGCCAGCCCCCGGGGGGGACTCTACGAGCAGTACTTC.

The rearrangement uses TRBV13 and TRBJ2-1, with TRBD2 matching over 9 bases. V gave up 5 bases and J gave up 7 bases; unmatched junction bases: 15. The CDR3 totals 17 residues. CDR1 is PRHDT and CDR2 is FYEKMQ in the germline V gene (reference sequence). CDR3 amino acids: CASSPRGLAGDVNEQFF. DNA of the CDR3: TGTGCCAGCAGCCCCCGCGGTTTAGCGGGAGATGTTAATGAGCAGTTCTTC.

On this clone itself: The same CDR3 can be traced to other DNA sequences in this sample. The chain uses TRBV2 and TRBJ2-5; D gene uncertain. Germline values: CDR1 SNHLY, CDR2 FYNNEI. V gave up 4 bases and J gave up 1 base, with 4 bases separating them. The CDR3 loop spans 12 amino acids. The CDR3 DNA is TGTGCCAGCAGTGTTGTCCAAGAGACCCAGTACTTC. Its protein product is CASSVVQETQYF.

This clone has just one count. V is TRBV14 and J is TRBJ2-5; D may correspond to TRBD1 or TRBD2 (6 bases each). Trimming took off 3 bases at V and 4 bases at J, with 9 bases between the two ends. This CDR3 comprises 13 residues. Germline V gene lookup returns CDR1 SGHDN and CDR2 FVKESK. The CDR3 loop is CASSQRGVETQYF. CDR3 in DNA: TGTGCCAGCAGCCAGAGGGGGGTAGAGACCCAGTACTTC. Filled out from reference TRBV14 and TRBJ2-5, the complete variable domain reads EAGVTQFPSHSVIEKGQTVTLRCDPISGHDNLYWYRRVMGKEIKFLLHFVKESKQDESGMPNNRFLAERTGGTYSTLKVQPAELEDSGVYFCASSQRGVETQYFGPGTRLLVL.

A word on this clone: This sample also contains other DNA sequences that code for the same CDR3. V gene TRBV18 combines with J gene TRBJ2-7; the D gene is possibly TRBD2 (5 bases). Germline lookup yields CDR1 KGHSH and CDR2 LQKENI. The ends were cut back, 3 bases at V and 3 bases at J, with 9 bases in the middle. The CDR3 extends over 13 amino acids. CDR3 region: CASSPRGLYEQYF. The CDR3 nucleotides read TGTGCCAGCTCACCCAGAGGGCTCTACGAGCAGTACTTC.

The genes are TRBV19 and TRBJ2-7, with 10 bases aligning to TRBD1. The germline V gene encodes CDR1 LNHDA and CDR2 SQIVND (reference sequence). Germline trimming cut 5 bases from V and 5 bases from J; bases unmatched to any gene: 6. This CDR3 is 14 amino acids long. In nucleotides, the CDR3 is TGTGCCAGTAGTGGAGGGACAGGGGTGCACGAGCAGTACTTC. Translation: CASSGGTGVHEQYF.

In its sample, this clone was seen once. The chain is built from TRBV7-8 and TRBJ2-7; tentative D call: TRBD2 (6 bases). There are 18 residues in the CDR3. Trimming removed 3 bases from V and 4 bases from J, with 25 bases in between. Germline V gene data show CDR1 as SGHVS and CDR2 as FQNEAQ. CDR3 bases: TGTGCCAGCAGCTTTCCCCGGGACGGATCGGGAGTTGGGTACGAGCAGTACTTC. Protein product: CASSFPRDGSGVGYEQYF.

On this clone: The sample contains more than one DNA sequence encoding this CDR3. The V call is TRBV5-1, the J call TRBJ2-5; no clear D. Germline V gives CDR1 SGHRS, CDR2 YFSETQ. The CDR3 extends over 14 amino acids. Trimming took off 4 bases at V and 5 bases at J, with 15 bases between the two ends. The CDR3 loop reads CASSLLGPEETQYF. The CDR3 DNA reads TGCGCCAGCAGCCTTCTCGGCCCCGAGGAGACCCAGTACTTC. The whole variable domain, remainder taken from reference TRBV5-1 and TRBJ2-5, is KAGVTQTPRYLIKTRGQQVTLSCSPISGHRSVSWYQQTPGQGLQFLFEYFSETQRNKGNFPGRFSGRQFSNSRSEMNVSTLELGDSALYLCASSLLGPEETQYFGPGTRLLVL.

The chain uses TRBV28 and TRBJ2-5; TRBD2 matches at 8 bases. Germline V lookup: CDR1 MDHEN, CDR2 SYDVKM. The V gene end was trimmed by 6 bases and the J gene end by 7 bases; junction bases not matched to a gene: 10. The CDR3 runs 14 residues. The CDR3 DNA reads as TGTGCCAGCAGGACTCCGGGACTAGTGATGACCCAGTACTTC. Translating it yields CASRTPGLVMTQYF.

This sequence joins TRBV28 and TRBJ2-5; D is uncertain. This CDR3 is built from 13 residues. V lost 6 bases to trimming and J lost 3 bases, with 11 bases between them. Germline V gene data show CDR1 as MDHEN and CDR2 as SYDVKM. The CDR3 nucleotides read TGTGCCAGCAGCCCGGGCTGGGAAGAGACCCAGTACTTC. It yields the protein CASSPGWEETQYF.

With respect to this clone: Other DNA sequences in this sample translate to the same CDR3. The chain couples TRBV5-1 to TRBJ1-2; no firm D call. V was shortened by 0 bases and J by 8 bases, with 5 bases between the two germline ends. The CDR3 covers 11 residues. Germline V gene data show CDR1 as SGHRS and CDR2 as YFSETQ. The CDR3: CASSLDGGYTF. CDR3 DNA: TGCGCCAGCAGCTTGGACGGGGGCTACACCTTC.

The CDR3 bases are TGCGCCAGCAGAGGGGCTTATGGCGGGGAGCTGTTTTTT. Protein: CASRGAYGGELFF. The chain couples TRBV5-1 to TRBJ2-2; tentatively, D is TRBD1 (5 bases). Germline V gives CDR1 SGHRS, CDR2 YFSETQ. V was shortened by 5 bases and J by 7 bases, with 12 bases between the two germline ends. This CDR3 is built from 13 residues. The full variable domain, its missing parts supplied by reference TRBV5-1 and TRBJ2-2, is KAGVTQTPRYLIKTRGQQVTLSCSPISGHRSVSWYQQTPGQGLQFLFEYFSETQRNKGNFPGRFSGRQFSNSRSEMNVSTLELGDSALYLCASRGAYGGELFFGEGSRLTVL.

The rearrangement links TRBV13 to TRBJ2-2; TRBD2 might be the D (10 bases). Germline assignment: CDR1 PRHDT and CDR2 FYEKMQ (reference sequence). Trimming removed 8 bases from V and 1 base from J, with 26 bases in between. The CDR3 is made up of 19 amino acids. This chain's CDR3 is CASGPGQGSGRLNTGELFF. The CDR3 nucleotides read TGTGCCAGCGGACCGGGACAGGGTAGCGGGAGGCTGAACACCGGGGAGCTGTTTTTT.

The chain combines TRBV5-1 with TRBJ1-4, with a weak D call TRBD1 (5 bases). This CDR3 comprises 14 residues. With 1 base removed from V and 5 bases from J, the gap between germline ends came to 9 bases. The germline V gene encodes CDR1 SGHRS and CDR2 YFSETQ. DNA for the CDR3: TGCGCCAGCAGCTTGCCAGGGCCGAATGAAAAACTGTTTTTT. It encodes CASSLPGPNEKLFF.

The CDR3 region has the DNA TGTGCCAGCTCACCAGGTTCAGCGGGAGTTGGCGAGCAGTTCTTC. Residues: CASSPGSAGVGEQFF. V gene TRBV18 combines with J gene TRBJ2-1, with 8 bases identical to TRBD2. Per the germline V gene, CDR1 is KGHSH and CDR2 is LQKENI. The CDR3 contains 15 residues. V shed 2 bases, J shed 10 bases, and the junction held 10 bases outside the gene matches.

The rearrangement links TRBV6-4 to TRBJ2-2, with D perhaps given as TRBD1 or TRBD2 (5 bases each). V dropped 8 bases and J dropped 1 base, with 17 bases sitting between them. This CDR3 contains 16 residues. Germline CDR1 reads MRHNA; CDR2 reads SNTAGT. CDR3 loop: CASRRDASVNTGELFF. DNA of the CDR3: TGTGCCAGCCGAAGGGACGCTTCGGTGAACACCGGGGAGCTGTTTTTT.

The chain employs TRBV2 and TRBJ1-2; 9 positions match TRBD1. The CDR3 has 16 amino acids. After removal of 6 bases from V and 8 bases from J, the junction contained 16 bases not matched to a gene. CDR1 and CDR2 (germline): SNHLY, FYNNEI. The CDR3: CASRDRGLRYGGGYTF. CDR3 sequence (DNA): TGTGCCAGCAGGGACAGGGGTCTTCGGTATGGAGGAGGCTACACCTTC.

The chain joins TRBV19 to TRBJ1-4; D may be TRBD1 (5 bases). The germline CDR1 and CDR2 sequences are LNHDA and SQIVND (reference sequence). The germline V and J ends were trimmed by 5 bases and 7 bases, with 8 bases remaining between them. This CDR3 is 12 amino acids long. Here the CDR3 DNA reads TGTGCCAGTAGTCCGGGACCTGAAAAACTGTTTTTT. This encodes CASSPGPEKLFF. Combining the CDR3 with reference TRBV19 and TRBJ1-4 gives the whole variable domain DGGITQSPKYLFRKEGQNVTLSCEQNLNHDAMYWYRQDPGQGLRLIYYSQIVNDFQKGDIAEGYSVSREKKESFPLTVTSAQKNPTAFYLCASSPGPEKLFFGSGTQLSVL.

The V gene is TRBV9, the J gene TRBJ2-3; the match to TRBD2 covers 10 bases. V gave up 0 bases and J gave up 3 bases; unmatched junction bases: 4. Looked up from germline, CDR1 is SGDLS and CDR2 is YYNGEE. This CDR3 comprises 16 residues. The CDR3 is CASSVASGSRTDTQYF. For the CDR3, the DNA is TGTGCCAGCAGCGTAGCTAGCGGGAGTCGGACAGATACGCAGTATTTT.

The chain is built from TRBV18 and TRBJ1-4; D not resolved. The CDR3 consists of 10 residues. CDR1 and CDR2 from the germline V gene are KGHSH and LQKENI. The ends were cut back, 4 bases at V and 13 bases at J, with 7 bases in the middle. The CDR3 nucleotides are TGTGCCAGCTCACGGAGTGTACTGTTTTTT. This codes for CASSRSVLFF.

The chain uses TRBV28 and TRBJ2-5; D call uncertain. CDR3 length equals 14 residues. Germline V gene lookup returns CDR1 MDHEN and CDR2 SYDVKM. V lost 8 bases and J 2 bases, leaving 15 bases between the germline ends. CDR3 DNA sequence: TGTGCCAGCGGTAGTTCTGGAAAGCAAGAGACCCAGTACTTC. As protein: CASGSSGKQETQYF.

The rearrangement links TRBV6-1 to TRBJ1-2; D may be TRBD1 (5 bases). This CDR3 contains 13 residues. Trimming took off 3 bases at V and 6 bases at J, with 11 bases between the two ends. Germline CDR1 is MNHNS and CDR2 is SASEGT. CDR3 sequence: CASSDDSRNGYTF. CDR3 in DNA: TGTGCCAGCAGTGATGACAGTAGGAATGGCTACACCTTC.

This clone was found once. CDR3: CAWSKTRGAYNEQFF. DNA of the CDR3: TGTGCCTGGAGTAAGACTAGGGGGGCATACAATGAGCAGTTCTTC. The chain carries TRBV30 and TRBJ2-1; either TRBD1 or TRBD2 may fit D (6 bases each). V gave up 2 bases and J gave up 4 bases, with 15 bases separating them. Germline V gives CDR1 GTSNPN, CDR2 SVGIG (reference sequence). The length of the CDR3 is 15 residues.